The entry below gives a single T cell receptor (beta chain) sequence along with its context. There is no known antigen for this receptor. A commercial ELISA kit detecting HCMV-specific IgG in serum was used to determine HCMV serostatus. Peripheral blood mononuclear cells were isolated from blood by Ficoll density gradient centrifugation. CDR3 length: 16 amino acids, cysteine to phenylalanine. DNA was not recorded. This entry is derived from a study of T cells expressing NK-cell markers (TCRdb year 2020). With regard to the full study: Seven or eight donors provided sorted CD3+CD56+NKG2C+, CD3+CD56+NKG2C- and CD3+CD56-NKG2C+ T-cell subsets, whose TCR beta-chain repertoires were profiled. Among the eight sequenced donors, only one was HCMV-seronegative, while the other seven were HCMV-seropositive. Libraries were sequenced as 2 x 150 bp reads on Illumina HiSeq 2000/2500, MiSeq or NextSeq. All eight donors whose samples were sequenced were randomly selected healthy volunteers, three of them men and five women.

Sequencing instrument: Illumina HiSeq 2000. The TCR beta cDNA libraries were made using 5'RACE template switching, a step that added both a universal primer site and unique molecular identifiers. cDNA synthesis was primed from the TCR beta constant segment, followed by two successive PCR amplification steps. Per the authors' processing: MIGEC was used to demultiplex reads and group reads by UMI, and MiTCR was used to assemble and quantify clonotypes. To remove erroneous sequences, TCR cDNA sequences were retained only when supported by two or more reads. Downstream repertoire analysis used the tcR package, and clonotypes were matched across fractions by CDR3 nucleotide sequence plus V segment. VDJmatch was used to annotate antigen specificity against VDJdb, with one amino acid substitution allowed in CDR3. TCRdb reprocessed the reads; each CDR3 protein sequence makes one entry, and DNA is unavailable. The V and J calls were not made by the authors but by TCRdb's processing. The table of this sample itemizes 25,000 to 35,000 distinct CDR3 sequences. The top ten clonotypes cover about 55% of the sample.

General conclusions and limits of the study: Whether the expanded NKG2C-expressing T cell clones were specific for HCMV antigens remained unclear. Those dominant clonotypes were again the most abundant among CD3+CD56-NKG2C+ cells in a handful of donors, at roughly 28.3-65%. In over five donors, the dominant CD3+CD56+NKG2C+ clonotypes were among the top 10 CD8+ clonotypes and accounted for roughly 1.0-8% of CD8+ T cells.

The TCR sequence derives from a woman aged 18 to 75 in good health. Sequences were obtained from blood T cells: a sorted CD56 or NKG2C T cell subset, CD4+ or CD8+ T cells, or bulk PBMC T cells (not recorded which). This sequence uses TRBV12-3 or TRBV12-4 and TRBJ2-5; as DNA is missing, the TRBD1 call by TCRdb cannot be tested. The encoded CDR3 is CASSLVGQGARETQYF.